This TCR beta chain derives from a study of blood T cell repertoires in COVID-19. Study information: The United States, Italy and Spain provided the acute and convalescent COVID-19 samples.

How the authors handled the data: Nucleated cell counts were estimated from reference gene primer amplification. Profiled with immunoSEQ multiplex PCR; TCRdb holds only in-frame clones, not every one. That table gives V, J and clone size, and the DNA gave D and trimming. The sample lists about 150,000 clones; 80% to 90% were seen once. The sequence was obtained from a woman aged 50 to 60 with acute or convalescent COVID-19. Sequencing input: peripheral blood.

The DNA for the CDR3 is TGTGCCAGTAGTCTAACCGACGACAGGGTAGATACGCAGTATTTT. Encoded protein: CASSLTDDRVDTQYF. The chain joins TRBV19 to TRBJ2-3, with 7 bases matching TRBD1. The CDR3 is 15 amino acids. With V trimmed by 5 bases and J by 5 bases, 10 bases remained unmatched. Germline CDR1 LNHDA, CDR2 SQIVND (reference sequence).